The entry below gives a single T cell receptor beta chain sequence along with its context. The target antigen is unknown. The data were obtained in a study of shared clonotypes between healthy human individuals. In germline, CDR1 is GTSNPN, CDR2 SVGIG (reference sequence). V shed 7 bases and J shed 4 bases, with 15 bases lying between them. This CDR3 comprises 13 residues. Whole-study results and caveats: Naive CD4 clonotypes overlapped across a handful of donors at about 5.3%.

The method was immunoSEQ multiplex PCR; TCRdb's version includes in-frame clones alone and lacks a portion of them. The sample yields about 2.3 million clones, roughly 92% seen once. The TCR originated in a man between 18 and 35 years old in good health. Some clones in this sample may be carry-over from other donors' samples. V and J are TRBV30 and TRBJ2-3; D tentatively reads TRBD1 or TRBD2 (5 bases each). Material for sequencing was naive CD4+ T cells from PBMCs. Noted subset: CD45RA+ positively selected. The CDR3 here is CASEGPPADTQYF. The CDR3 bases are TGTGCCTCCGAGGGACCCCCCGCAGATACGCAGTATTTT.